The sequence of this T cell receptor (beta chain) was determined in a study of T-cell memory formation after mild COVID-19 (dated by TCRdb to the early 2020s). Regarding the complete study: Most TCR sequence clusters were specific to one of the two donors. In a couple of donors, T-cell clones that expanded and contracted after mild COVID-19 were followed by sequencing TCRalpha and TCRbeta repertoires longitudinally. Two young, previously healthy adult volunteers made up the cohort, one male and one female. Study-wide findings and limitations: Clones contracting from day 15 to 85 had balanced CD4/CD8 phenotypes, while a second wave expanding from day 15 to 37 was biased towards CD4+. Contracting CD4+ clones appeared mostly in the CM and EM memory subsets, whereas CD8+ clones were enriched in EMRA. The detection of some responding clones in pre-infection memory suggests that pre-existing cross-reactive memory T cells joined the SARS-CoV-2 response. Only a couple of mild cases were covered by the study, and larger cohorts that include severe cases with pre-infection samples were considered necessary. Whether the second-wave clones peaking on day 37 were SARS-CoV-2 specific was not confirmed.

About this clonotype itself: No antigen is known for it. No much larger clonotype is one base removed from it; base qualities were not supplied.

The CDR3 numbers 18 residues from cysteine through phenylalanine. Only the CDR3 portion is preserved as DNA: 54 bases, with reading frame beginning at the first base. Per the germline V gene, SGHVS is the CDR1 and FNYEAQ is the CDR2. Relative to germline, V is missing 1 base and J is missing 2 bases, with 10 bases of the junction outside any gene match. Ficoll-Paque density gradient centrifugation was used to isolate PBMCs. The instrument given in TCRdb is Illumina NovaSeq 6000. TCRalpha and TCRbeta cDNA libraries were constructed by 5'RACE with constant-segment primers, with sample barcodes and unique molecular identifiers being introduced. Trizol reagent was used to extract RNA from every sample. The libraries were amplified in two PCR steps, and the second step added a second sample barcode and Illumina TruSeq adapters. Sequencing of libraries was performed on an Illumina NovaSeq with 2 x 150 bp paired-end reads. Processing in the source paper ran as follows. Reads were demultiplexed and collapsed into UMI-guided consensus sequences with migec v1.2.7. Using mixcr v2.1.11, UMI consensuses were aligned to TRA and TRB V and J templates and then assembled into clonotypes. A clonotype was counted as expanded or contracted only if both edgeR and NoisET called the change significant, with noise models trained on biological replicates. For edgeR calls, a false discovery rate-adjusted p below 0.01 and a log2 fold-change threshold of 1 were applied. As an exploratory analysis of dynamics, max-normalized trajectories of the 1000 most abundant clonotypes were examined by PCA with hierarchical clustering. Separately sequenced CD4+ and CD8+ repertoires were used to assign the CD4 or CD8 phenotype of responding clones. TCRdb cleaned the public reads at Q25 with fastp, built clones with MiXCR and kept in-frame beta chains. Records with the same CDR3 protein are collapsed into one entry carrying the most frequent genes and DNA. The V and J calls shown here were made by TCRdb, not taken from the authors' results. This sample lists a few hundred thousand distinct CDR3 sequences; around 30% were detected once. The top ten clones comprise approximately 13% of the sample.

Sequencing input: PBMCs or a T cell subset sorted from them (not recorded which). Here the chain combines TRBV7-6 and TRBJ1-3; TRBD1 agrees with 8 junctional bases. This clonotype was sampled from an adult woman who had mild COVID-19 (a few samples of this study predate the infection). The sample titles of this study are shuffled in the database, so cell type and time point are left out; the donor was told from shared clones. The CDR3 reads as follows: CASSLEPPTGEAGNTIYF. The DNA reads TGTGCCAGCAGCTTAGAACCCCCGACAGGGGAAGCTGGAAACACCATATATTTT.